Below are 32 T cell receptor beta chains sequenced from a single sample in a study of cytomegalovirus exposure and HLA in healthy donors. It was with 60 Vbeta and 13 Jbeta primers that the PCR ran. The table came from immunoSEQ multiplex PCR; TCRdb's copy has only in-frame clones and leaves some out. The data contain about 130,000 clones, roughly four fifths of them seen just once; the ten biggest clones take up roughly 2%. Sequenced material: PBMCs. Source of these receptors: a man in his fifties or sixties in good health and CMV-seronegative.

This rearrangement joins TRBV5-1 to TRBJ1-5; D uncertain. CDR3 length: 14 residues. Trimming took off 3 bases at V and 4 bases at J, with 11 bases between the two ends. From germline, CDR1 is SGHRS and CDR2 YFSETQ. The CDR3 reads CASSSGSGNQPQHF. DNA of the CDR3: TGCGCCAGCAGCTCCGGTTCGGGGAATCAGCCCCAGCATTTT.

This clone was found once. The J gene is TRBJ2-3, the V gene TRBV5-1, with D unresolved. Trimming left V 0 bases short and J 0 bases short, with 5 bases between. The CDR3 consists of 14 residues. Looked up from germline, CDR1 is SGHRS and CDR2 is YFSETQ. In DNA, the CDR3 is TGCGCCAGCAGCTTGGGACAAAGCACAGATACGCAGTATTTT. Its translation: CASSLGQSTDTQYF.

This clone was observed a few times. The V and J genes are TRBV13 and TRBJ1-2; 7 nucleotides align to TRBD1. The germline V gene has CDR1 PRHDT and CDR2 FYEKMQ (reference sequence). CDR3 length: 17 residues. Losses at the gene ends were 3 bases for V and 0 bases for J; bases not matched to a gene: 10. CDR3 nucleotide sequence: TGTGCCAGCAGCTTCGGTGCAGGGGGAGACACTAACTATGGCTACACCTTC. Protein sequence: CASSFGAGGDTNYGYTF.

The chain carries TRBV6-6 and TRBJ2-1, with D possibly being TRBD2 (7 bases). With 6 bases removed from V and 6 bases from J, the gap between germline ends came to 18 bases. Germline CDR1 is MNHNY and CDR2 is SVGAGI (reference sequence). The CDR3 consists of 15 residues. CDR3 region: CASSLSGGRGNEQFF. As DNA, the CDR3 is TGTGCCAGCAGCCTCTCGGGGGGCCGGGGCAATGAGCAGTTCTTC.

CDR3 protein: CASSPGTGDAGELFF. The CDR3 DNA is TGTGCCAGCTCACCAGGGACAGGAGATGCCGGGGAGCTGTTTTTT. The gene calls are TRBV18 and TRBJ2-2; 8 nucleotides align to TRBD1. Germline V gives CDR1 KGHSH, CDR2 LQKENI. With V trimmed by 2 bases and J by 6 bases, 5 bases remained unmatched. The CDR3 has 15 amino acids. The full variable domain, completed using reference TRBV18 and TRBJ2-2, is NAGVMQNPRHLVRRRGQEARLRCSPMKGHSHVYWYRQLPEEGLKFMVYLQKENIIDESGMPKERFSAEFPKEGPSILRIQQVVRGDSAAYFCASSPGTGDAGELFFGEGSRLTVL.

The chain uses TRBV6-5 and TRBJ2-1; TRBD2 might be the D (6 bases). Germline values: CDR1 MNHEY, CDR2 SVGAGI. The V end was cut by 0 bases, the J end by 4 bases, with 13 bases between. CDR3 length: 16 amino acids. The CDR3 is CASSYSSRAGYNEQFF. The CDR3 DNA reads TGTGCCAGCAGTTACTCTTCCCGGGCGGGGTACAATGAGCAGTTCTTC.

The chain links TRBV6-1 to TRBJ1-4; possible D gene TRBD1, 6 bases. The germline CDR1 and CDR2 sequences are MNHNS and SASEGT. The germline V and J ends were trimmed by 4 bases and 7 bases, with 13 bases remaining between them. CDR3 length: 14 amino acids. The CDR3 is CASSGGGRGEKLFF. In DNA form, the CDR3 reads TGTGCCAGCAGTGGAGGGGGGAGGGGTGAAAAACTGTTTTTT.

The chain links TRBV7-6 to TRBJ1-6; 8 bases match TRBD1. V shed 5 bases, J shed 2 bases, and the junction held 8 bases outside the gene matches. The CDR3 length is 17 residues. Germline CDR1 is SGHVS and CDR2 is FNYEAQ. The CDR3 region has the DNA TGTGCCAGCAGCCCAGCGGGACAGGTTACCTATAATTCACCCCTCCACTTT. Its protein product is CASSPAGQVTYNSPLHF.

This chain joins TRBV2 and TRBJ1-2; D gene unclear. Trimming stripped 0 bases from V and 1 base from J, with 6 bases between. CDR3 length equals 14 residues. Germline CDR1 reads SNHLY; CDR2 reads FYNNEI. The CDR3 DNA reads as TGTGCCAGCAGTGAAGCGCACAGTAACTATGGCTACACCTTC. This codes for CASSEAHSNYGYTF.

The CDR3 bases are TGCGCCAGCAGCCAAGGACTAGCGGGAGGGGGGGAGACCCAGTACTTC. Its protein product is CASSQGLAGGGETQYF. The V call is TRBV5-1, the J call TRBJ2-5; the match to TRBD2 covers 15 bases. V lost 4 bases and J lost 5; bases outside the gene matches: 6. The CDR3 contains 16 residues. Germline assignment: CDR1 SGHRS and CDR2 YFSETQ. Based on the CDR3 plus reference TRBV5-1 and TRBJ2-5, the full variable domain is KAGVTQTPRYLIKTRGQQVTLSCSPISGHRSVSWYQQTPGQGLQFLFEYFSETQRNKGNFPGRFSGRQFSNSRSEMNVSTLELGDSALYLCASSQGLAGGGETQYFGPGTRLLVL.

This chain uses TRBV4-3 with TRBJ1-1, with D uncertain. Germline V gene sequence: CDR1 LGHNA, CDR2 YSLEER. V lost 1 base to trimming and J lost 1 base, with 7 bases between them. CDR3 length equals 14 residues. CDR3 nucleotides: TGCGCCAGCAGCCAAGTTCCAGAGAACACTGAAGCTTTCTTT. Amino acids: CASSQVPENTEAFF.

In the case of this clone: Sequence at one end of the junction differs from germline and may be a read error. The chain carries TRBV7-9 and TRBJ1-5, with 10 nucleotides matching TRBD1. The CDR3 has 16 residues. From germline, CDR1 is SEHNR and CDR2 FQNEAQ (reference sequence). For the CDR3, the DNA is TGTTCCAGCAGCACCGCCGGGACAGGGGACAATCAGCCCCAGCATTTT. Its translation is CSSSTAGTGDNQPQHF.

The chain couples TRBV15 to TRBJ2-2; the D is unclear. The CDR3 extends over 12 amino acids. In germline, CDR1 is LNHNV, CDR2 YYDKDF (reference sequence). V was trimmed by 4 bases and J by 8 bases, leaving 8 bases between them. The CDR3 region has the DNA TGTGCCACCAGCAAGATGGCTGGGGAGCTGTTTTTT. Amino acids: CATSKMAGELFF.

V usage is TRBV7-6 and J usage is TRBJ2-2; D is unclear. The V end lost 4 bases, the J end lost 1 base, and 7 bases lay between the germline ends. Per the germline V gene, CDR1 is SGHVS and CDR2 is FNYEAQ. CDR3 size: 14 residues. CDR3 amino acids: CASSYELNTGELFF. DNA of the CDR3: TGTGCCAGCAGCTACGAACTGAACACCGGGGAGCTGTTTTTT.

The V and J genes are TRBV6-5 and TRBJ1-6; TRBD1 matches at 11 bases. Germline CDR1 reads MNHEY; CDR2 reads SVGAGI. This CDR3 spans 13 amino acids. Trimming took 5 bases from V and 10 from J; bases not matched to a gene: 1. The CDR3 sequence is CASSRTGGSPLHF. The CDR3 DNA reads as TGTGCCAGCAGTCGGACAGGGGGCTCACCCCTCCACTTT.

V is TRBV28 and J is TRBJ1-2, with D maybe TRBD1 (6 bases). The CDR3 length is 15 residues. V lost 10 bases, J lost 2 bases, and 20 bases lay in between. Germline values: CDR1 MDHEN, CDR2 SYDVKM. CDR3: CAISGQDGGNYGYTF. The CDR3 DNA reads TGTGCCATCTCGGGACAAGACGGCGGAAACTATGGCTACACCTTC.

This clone came up a few times. This sequence joins TRBV7-2 and TRBJ1-5; D gene uncertain. Trimming left V 7 bases short and J 3 bases short, with 10 bases between. Germline V lookup: CDR1 SGHTA, CDR2 FQGNSA. This CDR3 comprises 13 residues. The CDR3 sequence: CASTLDINQPQHF. For the CDR3, the DNA is TGTGCCAGCACCCTCGACATCAATCAGCCCCAGCATTTT.

The chain uses TRBV10-3 and TRBJ1-2, with 10 bases lining up with TRBD1. This CDR3 contains 14 residues. From germline, CDR1 is ENHRY and CDR2 SYGVKD. Germline trimming cut 6 bases from V and 7 bases from J; bases unmatched to any gene: 8. CDR3 coding DNA: TGTGCCATCAGGGCCCTGGGACAGGGGATTGGCTACACCTTC. This gives the protein CAIRALGQGIGYTF.

The rearrangement links TRBV28 to TRBJ1-1; D unclear. Per the germline V gene, CDR1 is MDHEN and CDR2 is SYDVKM. V lost 11 bases and J lost 0, with 19 bases in between. This CDR3 region has 15 residues. The CDR3 here is CACGEETLMNTEAFF. CDR3 DNA: TGTGCCTGTGGTGAAGAGACTTTAATGAACACTGAAGCTTTCTTT.

The V call is TRBV5-1, the J call TRBJ1-6, with D hard to call. Germline CDR1 SGHRS, CDR2 YFSETQ. With 4 bases removed from V and 0 bases from J, the gap between germline ends came to 11 bases. CDR3 length equals 16 residues. The CDR3 DNA sequence: TGCGCCAGCAGCCTCGGAGGGAGCTCCTATAATTCACCCCTCCACTTT. This gives the protein CASSLGGSSYNSPLHF.

This clone was picked up one time. The V and J genes are TRBV6-5 and TRBJ1-6; D is undetermined. Deletions cut 4 bases from V and 10 bases from J, with 11 bases between. Germline V lookup: CDR1 MNHEY, CDR2 SVGAGI. The CDR3 is 13 amino acids. As DNA, the CDR3 is TGTGCCAGCAGTTCCCGGGATCGCTCACCCCTCCACTTT. It encodes CASSSRDRSPLHF.

The CDR3 sequence: CASSYWGVEGTEAFF. The CDR3 coding sequence is TGTGCCAGCAGTTACTGGGGAGTGGAGGGCACTGAAGCTTTCTTT. J is TRBJ1-1 and V is TRBV6-5; D gene ambiguous. Trimming pared 1 base from V and 4 bases from J, leaving 13 bases between. Germline values: CDR1 MNHEY, CDR2 SVGAGI. This CDR3 spans 15 amino acids.

The chain couples TRBV5-1 to TRBJ2-1; TRBD2 agrees at 16 bases. The trim removed 3 bases at V and 9 bases at J, leaving 18 bases unmatched. The CDR3 length is 20 residues. Germline V lookup: CDR1 SGHRS, CDR2 YFSETQ. The CDR3 DNA reads TGCGCCAGCAGCTCCGTGACGGGACTAGCGGGGGGGGCCCCTAGGAGTGAGCAGTTCTTC. Residues: CASSSVTGLAGGAPRSEQFF.

With regard to this clone: A read error may produce the germline difference seen at one junction end. V and J are TRBV20-1 and TRBJ1-2; D is perhaps TRBD1 (6 bases). The CDR3 is 11 amino acids. The V gene's germline CDR1 is DFQATT and CDR2 SNEGSKA (reference sequence). The DNA of the CDR3 is TGCAGTGCTAGAGATCCGAGCGGGGACAACTTC. It codes for CSARDPSGDNF.

The genes are TRBV19 and TRBJ1-1, with D hard to call. This CDR3 is 12 amino acids long. The germline V gene encodes CDR1 LNHDA and CDR2 SQIVND (reference sequence). Between the trimmed V and J ends, which lost 5 bases and 5 bases, there was a span of 9 bases. The CDR3 here is CASSLERTEAFF. DNA for the CDR3: TGTGCCAGTAGTCTGGAGAGAACTGAAGCTTTCTTT.

The chain has TRBV4-3 and TRBJ2-3, with 12 bases fitting TRBD2. The CDR3 consists of 20 residues. The ends lost 0 bases at V and 0 bases at J; junction bases unmatched: 10. Germline V CDR1 and CDR2: LGHNA, YSLEER. CDR3 coding DNA: TGCGCCAGCAGCCAAGATAGGGTGACTAGCGGGGGCCTTAGCACAGATACGCAGTATTTT. Translating it yields CASSQDRVTSGGLSTDTQYF.

The chain joins TRBV19 to TRBJ1-1; D is undetermined. This CDR3 spans 11 amino acids. Trimming shortened V by 3 bases and J by 11 bases, and 10 bases separated the two germline ends. Germline values: CDR1 LNHDA, CDR2 SQIVND (reference sequence). DNA of the CDR3: TGTGCCAGTAGTATCGGACTGGGCGCTTTCTTT. It is translated as CASSIGLGAFF.

The chain joins TRBV11-2 to TRBJ2-7; possible D gene TRBD1, 6 bases. The CDR3 sequence is 14 residues long. The germline V gene encodes CDR1 SGHAT and CDR2 FQNNGV. V lost 1 base and J lost 3, with 10 bases in between. CDR3 coding DNA: TGTGCCAGCAGCTTAGTACAGGGTAGCTACGAGCAGTACTTC. Its protein is CASSLVQGSYEQYF.

The rearrangement joins TRBV5-1 to TRBJ2-3; maybe TRBD2 (6 bases). Looked up from germline, CDR1 is SGHRS and CDR2 is YFSETQ. The CDR3 length is 14 residues. Trimming removed 3 bases from V and 6 bases from J, with 14 bases in between. CDR3 amino acids: CASSSGVRLDTQYF. CDR3 bases: TGCGCCAGCAGCTCGGGGGTAAGGTTGGATACGCAGTATTTT. The full variable domain, in which reference TRBV5-1 and TRBJ2-3 provide the parts outside the CDR3, is KAGVTQTPRYLIKTRGQQVTLSCSPISGHRSVSWYQQTPGQGLQFLFEYFSETQRNKGNFPGRFSGRQFSNSRSEMNVSTLELGDSALYLCASSSGVRLDTQYFGPGTRLTVL.

Here the CDR3 reads CASSQTPTAGAETQYF. The CDR3 nucleotides are TGTGCCAGCAGCCAAACCCCGACAGCGGGGGCAGAGACCCAGTACTTC. The genes are TRBV4-2 and TRBJ2-5; 8 bases are a match to TRBD2. This CDR3 spans 16 amino acids. CDR1 and CDR2 from the germline V gene are LGHNA and YNFKEQ. J lost 4 bases, V lost 2 bases, and 9 bases had no gene match.

In this sample, this clone turned up once. This chain uses TRBV6-4 with TRBJ1-2; D is possibly TRBD1 (5 bases). The V and J ends lost 2 bases and 7 bases respectively, with 17 bases between them. Germline V gene data show CDR1 as MRHNA and CDR2 as SNTAGT. The CDR3 runs 15 residues. This chain's CDR3 is CASSDDAGTVAGYTF. The CDR3 nucleotides are TGTGCCAGCAGTGACGATGCGGGGACGGTGGCTGGCTACACCTTC.

The rearrangement links TRBV18 to TRBJ2-5; D is undetermined. The V gene lost 4 bases and the J gene lost 2 bases, with 8 bases spanning the gap. The CDR3 runs 13 residues. CDR1 is KGHSH and CDR2 is LQKENI in the germline V gene. Here the CDR3 reads CASSLQKQETQYF. In nucleotides, the CDR3 is TGTGCCAGCTCACTACAGAAACAAGAGACCCAGTACTTC.